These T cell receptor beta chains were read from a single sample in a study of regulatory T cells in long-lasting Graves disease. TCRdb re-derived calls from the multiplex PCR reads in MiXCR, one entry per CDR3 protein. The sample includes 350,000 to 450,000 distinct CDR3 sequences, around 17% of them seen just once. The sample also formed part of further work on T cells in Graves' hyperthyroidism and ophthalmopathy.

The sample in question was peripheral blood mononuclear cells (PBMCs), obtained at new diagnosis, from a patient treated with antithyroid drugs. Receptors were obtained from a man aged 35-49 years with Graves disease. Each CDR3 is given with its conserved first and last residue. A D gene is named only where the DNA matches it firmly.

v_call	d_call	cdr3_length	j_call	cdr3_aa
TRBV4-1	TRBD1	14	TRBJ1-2	CASSARDRGTGYTF
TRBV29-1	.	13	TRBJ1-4	CSATVYTRGELFF
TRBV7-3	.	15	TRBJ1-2	CASSLNWWTDYGYTF
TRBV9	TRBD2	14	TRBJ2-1	CASKRTSEGNEQFF
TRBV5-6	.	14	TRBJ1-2	CASSLSGLGYGYTF
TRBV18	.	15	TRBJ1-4	CASSPQGMPGEKLFF
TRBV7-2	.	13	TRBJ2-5	CASSSLDRETQYF
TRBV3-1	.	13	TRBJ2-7	CASSQPTSYEQYF
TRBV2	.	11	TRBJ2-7	CASRQAYEQYF
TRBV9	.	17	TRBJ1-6	CASSVGAVSSYNSPLHF
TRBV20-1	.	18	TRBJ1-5	CSARDKEAPLNSNQPQHF
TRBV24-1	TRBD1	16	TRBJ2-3	CATSDLGTGHSDTQYF
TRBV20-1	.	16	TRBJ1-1	CSAKGNPGLLNTEAFF
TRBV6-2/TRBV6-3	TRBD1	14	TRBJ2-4	CASSRTGAENIQYF
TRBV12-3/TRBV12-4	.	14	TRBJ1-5	CASRKGGSNQPQHF
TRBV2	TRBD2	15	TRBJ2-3	CASSPSGDGTDTQYF
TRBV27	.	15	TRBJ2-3	CASRLIPSSTDTQYF
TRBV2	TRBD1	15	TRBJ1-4	CASSPTGFRNEKLFF
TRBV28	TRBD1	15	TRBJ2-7	CASSTTGTGRYEQYF
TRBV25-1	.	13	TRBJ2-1	CASSAGVRREQFF
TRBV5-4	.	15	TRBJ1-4	CASSPSTRPNEKLFF
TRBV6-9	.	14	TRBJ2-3	CASSYLRNTDTQYF
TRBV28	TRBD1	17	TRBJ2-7	CASSTPPGTGGPYEQYF
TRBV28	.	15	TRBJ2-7	CASSINRDGSYEQYF
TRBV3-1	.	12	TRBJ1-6	CASSRGGSPLHF
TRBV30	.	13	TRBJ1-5	CAWSTGGSQPQHF
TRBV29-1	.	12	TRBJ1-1	CSGHTVNTEAFF
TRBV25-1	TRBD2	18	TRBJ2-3	CASSEWGTSGTITDTQYF
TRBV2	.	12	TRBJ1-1	CASIERVGEAFF